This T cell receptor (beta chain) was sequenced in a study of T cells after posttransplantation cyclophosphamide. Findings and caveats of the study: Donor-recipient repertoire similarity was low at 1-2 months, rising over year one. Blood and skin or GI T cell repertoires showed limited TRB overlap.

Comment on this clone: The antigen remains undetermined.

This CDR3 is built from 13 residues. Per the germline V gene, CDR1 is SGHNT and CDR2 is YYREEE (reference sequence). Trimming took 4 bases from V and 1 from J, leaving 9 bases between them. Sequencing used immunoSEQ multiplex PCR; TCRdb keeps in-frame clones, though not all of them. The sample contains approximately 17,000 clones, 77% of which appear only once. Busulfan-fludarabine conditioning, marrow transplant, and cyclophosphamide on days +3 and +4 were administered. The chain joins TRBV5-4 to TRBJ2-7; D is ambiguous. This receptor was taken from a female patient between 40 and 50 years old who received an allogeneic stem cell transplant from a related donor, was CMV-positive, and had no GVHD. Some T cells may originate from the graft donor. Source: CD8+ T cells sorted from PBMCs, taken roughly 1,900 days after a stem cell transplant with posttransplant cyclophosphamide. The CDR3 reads CASSTDKSYEQYF. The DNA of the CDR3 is TGTGCCAGCAGCACTGACAAGTCCTACGAGCAGTACTTC.